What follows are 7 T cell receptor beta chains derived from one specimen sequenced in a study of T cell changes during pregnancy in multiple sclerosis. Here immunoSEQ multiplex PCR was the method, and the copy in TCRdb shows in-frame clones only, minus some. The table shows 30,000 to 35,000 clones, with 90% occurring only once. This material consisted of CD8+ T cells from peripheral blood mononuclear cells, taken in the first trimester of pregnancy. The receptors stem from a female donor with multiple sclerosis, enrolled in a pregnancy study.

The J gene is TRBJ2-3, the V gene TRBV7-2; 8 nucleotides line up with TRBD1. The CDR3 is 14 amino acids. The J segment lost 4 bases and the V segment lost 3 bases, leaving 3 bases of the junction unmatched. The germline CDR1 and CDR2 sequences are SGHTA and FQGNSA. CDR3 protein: CASSFRTGSDTQYF. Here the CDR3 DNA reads TGTGCCAGCAGCTTCCGGACAGGGTCAGATACGCAGTATTTT.

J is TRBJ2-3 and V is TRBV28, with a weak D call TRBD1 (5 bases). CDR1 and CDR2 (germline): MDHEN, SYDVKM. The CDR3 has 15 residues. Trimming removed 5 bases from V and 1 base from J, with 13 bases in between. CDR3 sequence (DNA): TGTGCCAGCAGTCCAGGACATACCCGCACAGATACGCAGTATTTT. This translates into CASSPGHTRTDTQYF.

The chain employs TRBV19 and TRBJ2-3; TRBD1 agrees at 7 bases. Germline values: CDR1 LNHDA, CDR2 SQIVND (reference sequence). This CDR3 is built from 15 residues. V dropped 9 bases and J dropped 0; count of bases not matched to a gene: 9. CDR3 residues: CASKTGTASTDTQYF. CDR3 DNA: TGTGCCAGCAAAACCGGGACAGCTAGCACAGATACGCAGTATTTT.

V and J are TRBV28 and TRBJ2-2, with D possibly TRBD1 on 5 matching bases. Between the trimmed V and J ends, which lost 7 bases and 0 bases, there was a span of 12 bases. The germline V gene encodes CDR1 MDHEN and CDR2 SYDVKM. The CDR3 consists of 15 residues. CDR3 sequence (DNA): TGTGCCAGCACCCAGGGCAGTTCGAACACCGGGGAGCTGTTTTTT. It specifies CASTQGSSNTGELFF.

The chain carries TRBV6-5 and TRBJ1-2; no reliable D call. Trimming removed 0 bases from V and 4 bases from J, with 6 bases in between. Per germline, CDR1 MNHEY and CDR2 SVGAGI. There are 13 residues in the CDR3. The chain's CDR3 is CASSYSFGYGYTF. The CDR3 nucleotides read TGTGCCAGCAGTTACTCATTCGGCTATGGCTACACCTTC.

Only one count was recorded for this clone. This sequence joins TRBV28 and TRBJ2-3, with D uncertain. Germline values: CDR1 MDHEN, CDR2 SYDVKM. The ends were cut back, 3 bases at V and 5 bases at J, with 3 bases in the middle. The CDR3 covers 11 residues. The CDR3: CASSFRDTQYF. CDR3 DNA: TGTGCCAGCAGTTTCCGAGATACGCAGTATTTT.

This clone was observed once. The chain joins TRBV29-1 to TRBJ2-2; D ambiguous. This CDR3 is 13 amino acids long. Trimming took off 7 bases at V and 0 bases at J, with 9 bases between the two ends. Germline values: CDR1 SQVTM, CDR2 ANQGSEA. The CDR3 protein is CSGSEPNTGELFF. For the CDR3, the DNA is TGCAGCGGCAGCGAACCGAACACCGGGGAGCTGTTTTTT.